This passage covers 5 T cell receptor beta chains from one sample sequenced in a study of cytomegalovirus exposure and HLA in healthy donors. 13 Jbeta primers and 60 Vbeta primers were used for the PCR. The method was immunoSEQ multiplex PCR; TCRdb's version includes in-frame clones alone and lacks a portion of them. The sample includes 100,000 to 150,000 clones. The sample consisted of PBMCs. These receptors originate from a man aged 18-30 years in good health and CMV-seronegative.

The chain uses TRBV4-1 and TRBJ1-2; 7 bases fit TRBD1. The CDR3 spans 19 residues. Germline CDR1 and CDR2: MGHRA and YSYEKL. The trim removed 2 bases at V and 2 bases at J, leaving 17 bases unmatched. This chain's CDR3 is CASSQPTRGQQKKNYGYTF. CDR3 nucleotides: TGCGCCAGCAGCCAACCCACGAGGGGACAGCAGAAGAAAAACTATGGCTACACCTTC.

The rearrangement uses TRBV10-3 and TRBJ2-1; 12 nucleotides line up with TRBD2. Losses at the gene ends were 5 bases for V and 6 bases for J; bases not matched to a gene: 5. The germline V gene has CDR1 ENHRY and CDR2 SYGVKD. The CDR3 totals 15 residues. CDR3 loop: CAISLGLAGSNEQFF. CDR3 bases: TGTGCCATCAGTCTAGGACTAGCGGGATCCAATGAGCAGTTCTTC.

V is TRBV7-9 and J is TRBJ1-3; tentative D call: TRBD1 (5 bases). The CDR3 has 15 amino acids. Germline assignment: CDR1 SEHNR and CDR2 FQNEAQ (reference sequence). Trimming took 4 bases from V and 7 from J, leaving 17 bases between them. CDR3 in amino acids: CASSSLAGGWNTIYF. The CDR3 coding sequence is TGTGCCAGCAGCTCTTTGGCGGGGGGTTGGAACACCATATATTTT.

CDR3 sequence: CASSLRGGRPYEQYF. The CDR3 DNA follows: TGTGCCAGCAGCTTAAGGGGTGGCCGTCCGTACGAGCAGTACTTC. J is TRBJ2-7 and V is TRBV7-2; D is possibly TRBD1 (5 bases). Germline V gene data show CDR1 as SGHTA and CDR2 as FQGNSA. Trimming left V 2 bases short and J 4 bases short, with 15 bases between. This CDR3 region has 15 residues.

The chain uses TRBV2 and TRBJ2-2, with no clear D. The CDR3 runs to 13 residues. Germline loops: CDR1 SNHLY, CDR2 FYNNEI. The ends were cut back, 6 bases at V and 7 bases at J, with 12 bases in the middle. The DNA of the CDR3 is TGTGCCAGCAGGAGAGTTTCGGGCGGGGAGCTGTTTTTT. This encodes CASRRVSGGELFF.